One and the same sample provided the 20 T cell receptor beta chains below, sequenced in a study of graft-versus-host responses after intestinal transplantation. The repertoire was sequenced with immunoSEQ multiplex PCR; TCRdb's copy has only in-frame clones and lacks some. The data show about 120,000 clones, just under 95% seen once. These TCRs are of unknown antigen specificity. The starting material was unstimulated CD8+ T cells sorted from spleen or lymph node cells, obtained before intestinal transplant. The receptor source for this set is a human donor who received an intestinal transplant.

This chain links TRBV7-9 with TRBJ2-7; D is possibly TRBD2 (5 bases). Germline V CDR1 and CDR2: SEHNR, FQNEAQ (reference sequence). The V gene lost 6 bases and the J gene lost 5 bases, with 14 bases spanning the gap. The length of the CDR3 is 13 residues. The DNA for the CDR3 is TGTGCCAGCAGGCATCTAGCATCCGACGAGCAGTACTTC. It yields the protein CASRHLASDEQYF.

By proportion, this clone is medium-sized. CDR3 protein: CASSQPDSSIYGYTF. In DNA form, the CDR3 reads TGCGCCAGCAGCCAACCGGACAGTTCTATCTATGGCTACACCTTC. The gene calls are TRBV4-1 and TRBJ1-2; D might be TRBD1 (6 bases). This CDR3 region has 15 residues. Trimming cost V 2 bases and J 4 bases, with 14 bases left between them. Germline-derived CDR1 and CDR2 are MGHRA and YSYEKL.

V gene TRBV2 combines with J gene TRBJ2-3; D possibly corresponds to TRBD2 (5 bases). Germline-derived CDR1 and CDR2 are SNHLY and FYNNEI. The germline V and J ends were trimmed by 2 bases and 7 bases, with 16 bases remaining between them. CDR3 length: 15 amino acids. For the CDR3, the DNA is TGTGCCAGCAGTGAACTAGCCCACTGGGGAAATACGCAGTATTTT. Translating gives CASSELAHWGNTQYF.

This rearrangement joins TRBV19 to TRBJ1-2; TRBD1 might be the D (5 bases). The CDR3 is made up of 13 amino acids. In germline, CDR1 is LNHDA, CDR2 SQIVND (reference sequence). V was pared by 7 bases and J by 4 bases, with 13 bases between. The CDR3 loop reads CASTAGTAYGYTF. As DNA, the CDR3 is TGTGCCAGTACCGCCGGGACGGCCTATGGCTACACCTTC.

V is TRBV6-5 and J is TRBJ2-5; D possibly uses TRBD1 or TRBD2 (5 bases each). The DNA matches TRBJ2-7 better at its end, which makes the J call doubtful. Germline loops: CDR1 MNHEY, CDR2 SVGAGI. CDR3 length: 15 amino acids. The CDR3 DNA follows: TGTGCCAGCAGTTTTACTCCCGGGACCTCGTACGAGCAGTACTTC. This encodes CASSFTPGTSYEQYF.

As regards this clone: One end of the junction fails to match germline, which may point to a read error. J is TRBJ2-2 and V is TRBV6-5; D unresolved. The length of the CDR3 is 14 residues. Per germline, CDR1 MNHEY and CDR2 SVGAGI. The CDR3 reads CASSNSPNTGELFF. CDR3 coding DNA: TGTGCCAGCAGTAACTCACCAAACACCGGGGAGCTGTTTTTT.

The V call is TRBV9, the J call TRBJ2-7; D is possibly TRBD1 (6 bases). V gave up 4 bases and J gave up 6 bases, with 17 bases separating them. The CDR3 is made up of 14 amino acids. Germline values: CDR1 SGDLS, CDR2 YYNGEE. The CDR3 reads CASSLGGLGGEQYF. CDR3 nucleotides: TGTGCCAGCAGCCTTGGGGGCCTTGGGGGCGAGCAGTACTTC.

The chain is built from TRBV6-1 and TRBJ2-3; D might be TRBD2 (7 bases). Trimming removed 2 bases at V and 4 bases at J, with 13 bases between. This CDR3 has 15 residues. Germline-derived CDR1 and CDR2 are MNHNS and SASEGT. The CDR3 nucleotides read TGTGCCAGCAGTGAATGGGAGGGGGGCGCAGATACGCAGTATTTT. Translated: CASSEWEGGADTQYF.

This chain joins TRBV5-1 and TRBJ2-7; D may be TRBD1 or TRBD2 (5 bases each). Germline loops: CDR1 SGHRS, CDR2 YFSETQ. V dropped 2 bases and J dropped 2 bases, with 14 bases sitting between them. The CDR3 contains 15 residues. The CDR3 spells CASSLRWDETYEQYF. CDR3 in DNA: TGCGCCAGCAGCTTACGCTGGGACGAAACCTACGAGCAGTACTTC.

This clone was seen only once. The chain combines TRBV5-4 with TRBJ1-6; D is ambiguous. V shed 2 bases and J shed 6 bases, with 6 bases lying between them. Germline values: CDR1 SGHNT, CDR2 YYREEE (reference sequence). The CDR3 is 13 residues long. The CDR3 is CASSLPPNSPLHF. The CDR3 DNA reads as TGTGCCAGCAGCTTACCGCCTAATTCACCCCTCCACTTT. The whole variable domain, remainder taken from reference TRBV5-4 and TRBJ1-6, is ETGVTQSPTHLIKTRGQQVTLRCSSQSGHNTVSWYQQALGQGPQFIFQYYREEENGRGNFPPRFSGLQFPNYSSELNVNALELDDSALYLCASSLPPNSPLHFGNGTRLTVT.

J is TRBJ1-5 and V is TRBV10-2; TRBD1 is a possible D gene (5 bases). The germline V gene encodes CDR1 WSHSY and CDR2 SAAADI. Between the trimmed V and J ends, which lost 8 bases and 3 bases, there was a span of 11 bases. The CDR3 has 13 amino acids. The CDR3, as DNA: TGCGCCAGCGGGGCAGCGGCCAATCAGCCCCAGCATTTT. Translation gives CASGAAANQPQHF.

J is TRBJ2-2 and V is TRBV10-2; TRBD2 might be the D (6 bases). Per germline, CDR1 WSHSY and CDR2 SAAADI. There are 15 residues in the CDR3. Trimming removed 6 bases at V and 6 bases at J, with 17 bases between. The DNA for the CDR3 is TGCGCCAGCAGGAACCCGGGACTTCGGCCCGGGGAGCTGTTTTTT. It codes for CASRNPGLRPGELFF.

In DNA form, the CDR3 reads TGCGCCAGCAGTGAGTCGAAGGCTAGCGACGAGCAGTACTTC. Protein sequence: CASSESKASDEQYF. The rearrangement joins TRBV10-1 to TRBJ2-7; perhaps TRBD2 as D (6 bases). V lost 0 bases and J 5 bases, leaving 11 bases between the germline ends. Germline V gene sequence: CDR1 WNHNN, CDR2 SYGVQD (reference sequence). The CDR3 totals 14 residues.

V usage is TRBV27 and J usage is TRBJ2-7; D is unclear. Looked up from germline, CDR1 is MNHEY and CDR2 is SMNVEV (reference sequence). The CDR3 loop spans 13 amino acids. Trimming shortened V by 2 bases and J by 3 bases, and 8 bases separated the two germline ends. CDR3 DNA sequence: TGTGCCAGCAGTTTACAGAACGGCTACGAGCAGTACTTC. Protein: CASSLQNGYEQYF.

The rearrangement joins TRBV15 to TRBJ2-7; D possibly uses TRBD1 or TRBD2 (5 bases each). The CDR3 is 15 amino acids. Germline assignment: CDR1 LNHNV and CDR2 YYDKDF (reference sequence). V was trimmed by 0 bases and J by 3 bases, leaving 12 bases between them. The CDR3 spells CATSRDRRGVYEQYF. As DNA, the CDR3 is TGTGCCACCAGCAGAGATCGTCGAGGGGTCTACGAGCAGTACTTC.

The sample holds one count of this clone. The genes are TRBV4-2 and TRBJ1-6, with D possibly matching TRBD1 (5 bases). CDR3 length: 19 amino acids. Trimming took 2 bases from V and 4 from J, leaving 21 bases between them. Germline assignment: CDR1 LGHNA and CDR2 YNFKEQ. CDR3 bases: TGTGCCAGCAGCCAAATCCCCTCGGGACTGCATATATATAATTCACCCCTCCACTTT. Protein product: CASSQIPSGLHIYNSPLHF.

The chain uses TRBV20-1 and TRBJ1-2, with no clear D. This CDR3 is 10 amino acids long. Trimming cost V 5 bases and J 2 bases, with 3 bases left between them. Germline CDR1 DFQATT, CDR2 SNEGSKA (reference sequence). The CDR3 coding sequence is TGCAGTGCTGTGAACTATGGCTACACCTTC. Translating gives CSAVNYGYTF.

Written as DNA, the CDR3 is TGTGCCAGCAGTTACTTGGACGGAGCCCCGACCTATGGCTACACCTTC. It translates to CASSYLDGAPTYGYTF. V gene TRBV6-5 combines with J gene TRBJ1-2; D gene ambiguous. V dropped 1 base and J dropped 4 bases, with 16 bases sitting between them. Germline V gives CDR1 MNHEY, CDR2 SVGAGI. The CDR3 length is 16 residues.

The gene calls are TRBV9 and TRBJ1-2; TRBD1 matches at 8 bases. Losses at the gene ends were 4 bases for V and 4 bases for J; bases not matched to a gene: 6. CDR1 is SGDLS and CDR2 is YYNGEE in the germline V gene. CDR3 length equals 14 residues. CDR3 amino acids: CASSSTGDRYGYTF. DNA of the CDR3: TGTGCCAGCAGCTCGACAGGGGACCGCTATGGCTACACCTTC. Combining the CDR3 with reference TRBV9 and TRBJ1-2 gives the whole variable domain DSGVTQTPKHLITATGQRVTLRCSPRSGDLSVYWYQQSLDQGLQFLIQYYNGEERAKGNILERFSAQQFPDLHSELNLSSLELGDSALYFCASSSTGDRYGYTFGSGTRLTVV.

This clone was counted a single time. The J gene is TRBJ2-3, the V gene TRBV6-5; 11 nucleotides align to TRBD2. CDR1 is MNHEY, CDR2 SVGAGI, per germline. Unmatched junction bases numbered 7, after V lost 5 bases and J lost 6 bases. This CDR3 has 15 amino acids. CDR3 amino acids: CASSPGTSGSDTQYF. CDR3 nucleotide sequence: TGTGCCAGCAGTCCCGGGACTAGCGGTTCGGATACGCAGTATTTT.